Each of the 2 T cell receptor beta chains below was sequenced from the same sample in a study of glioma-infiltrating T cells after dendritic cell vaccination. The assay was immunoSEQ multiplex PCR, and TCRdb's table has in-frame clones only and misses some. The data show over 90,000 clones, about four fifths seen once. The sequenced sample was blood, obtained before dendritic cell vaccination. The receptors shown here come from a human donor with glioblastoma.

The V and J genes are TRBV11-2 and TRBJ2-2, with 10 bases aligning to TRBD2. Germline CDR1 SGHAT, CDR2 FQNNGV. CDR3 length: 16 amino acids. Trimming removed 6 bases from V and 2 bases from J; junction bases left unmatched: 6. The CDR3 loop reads CASSKWTSGNTGELFF. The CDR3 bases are TGTGCCAGCAGTAAATGGACTAGCGGAAACACCGGGGAGCTGTTTTTT.

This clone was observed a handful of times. CDR3 nucleotides: TGTGCCAGCAGTTCCTATAGCGGGGCCTCCTACGAGCAGTACTTC. This sequence encodes CASSSYSGASYEQYF. This chain uses TRBV11-2 with TRBJ2-7, with TRBD2 matching 8 bases. Germline values: CDR1 SGHAT, CDR2 FQNNGV. With V trimmed by 6 bases and J by 0 bases, 7 bases remained unmatched. This CDR3 is 15 amino acids long.